The source of this T cell receptor (beta chain) is a study of cytomegalovirus exposure and HLA in healthy donors. Study results and limitations: Upon later analysis, HLA-associated TCR beta chains proved more clonally expanded than other, equally common chains.

Germline V CDR1 and CDR2: SGDLS, YYNGEE. The junction had 4 bases not matched to a gene; V was cut back by 3 bases and J by 1 base. This CDR3 comprises 15 residues. It was with 60 Vbeta and 13 Jbeta primers that the PCR ran. Profiled with immunoSEQ multiplex PCR; TCRdb holds only in-frame clones, not every one. The sample gives about 37,000 clones, around 74% of which show up once; roughly 6.3% is in the top ten. This clone has just a few counts. Its target is not known. The sequenced material came from PBMCs. The receptor was derived from a man aged 25-40 years in good health and CMV-seronegative. The V and J genes are TRBV9 and TRBJ1-2; TRBD1 matches at 9 bases. The CDR3 nucleotides read TGTGCCAGCAGCGACAGACAGGGGGTTAACTATGGCTACACCTTC. Its protein is CASSDRQGVNYGYTF.